These 3 T cell receptor beta chains were all obtained from the same sample, sequenced in a study of a mutant IDH1 vaccine in newly diagnosed glioma. TCRdb's table, derived via immunoSEQ multiplex PCR, lists solely in-frame clones and lacks some. This table holds approximately 41,000 clones, approximately 80% found once. Time point reported: week 23, last vaccination. Vaccination used 300 ug of mutant IDH1 20-mer peptide per dose, with topical imiquimod. What these receptors recognize is not known. The material was PBMCs, obtained from a glioma patient whose treatment included an IDH1 peptide vaccine. Receptor source: a man in his forties or fifties with glioma.

The V gene is TRBV12-5, the J gene TRBJ1-5; no definite D call. The V end lost 6 bases, the J end lost 5 bases, and 11 bases lay between the germline ends. The V gene's germline CDR1 is LGHNT and CDR2 FRNRAP. The CDR3 is 13 amino acids. The CDR3 region is CASGPDRDQPQHF. DNA for the CDR3: TGTGCTAGTGGACCGGATAGGGATCAGCCCCAGCATTTT.

The rearrangement links TRBV18 to TRBJ2-1; 7 bases are shared with TRBD1. Germline lookup yields CDR1 KGHSH and CDR2 LQKENI. This CDR3 has 17 residues. With 6 bases clipped from V and 0 bases from J, the junction kept 11 bases outside the gene matches. Here the CDR3 DNA reads TGTGCCAGCTCGCAGGATAACAGGGGCCTCTCCTACAATGAGCAGTTCTTC. This sequence encodes CASSQDNRGLSYNEQFF.

V gene TRBV5-4 combines with J gene TRBJ1-2; TRBD1 matches 10 bases. Germline lookup yields CDR1 SGHNT and CDR2 YYREEE (reference sequence). This CDR3 comprises 16 residues. Unmatched junction bases numbered 12, after V lost 3 bases and J lost 7 bases. The CDR3 here is CASSSGSPGQGSGYTF. CDR3 sequence (DNA): TGTGCCAGCAGCTCAGGATCCCCGGGACAGGGGTCTGGCTACACCTTC.